A selection of T cell receptor beta chains follows, all from one sample in a study of identical twins' blood T cells. TCRdb passed the 5' RACE reads through MiXCR, listing each CDR3 protein once. The sample comprises about 370,000 distinct CDR3 sequences, more than 25% of which are singletons, and about 6.1% rests with the top ten. Material for sequencing was PBMCs. The origin of the receptors is a woman between 18 and 55 years old in good health. Each CDR3 is given with its conserved first and last residue. Each record gives: V gene, D gene, CDR3 length, J gene, clone size, CDR3 DNA, CDR3 protein. D genes are given only for firm matches. The size field is filled for only some rows; it gives once, few, many or a size class.

v_call: TRBV11-2; d_call: .; cdr3_length: 14; j_call: TRBJ1-2; clone_size: .; cdr3_nt: TGTGCCAGCAGCCCTGAACATGGATCACATGGCTACACCTTC; cdr3_aa: CASSPEHGSHGYTF
v_call: TRBV14; d_call: .; cdr3_length: 15; j_call: TRBJ2-1; clone_size: .; cdr3_nt: TGTGCCAGCAGCCAAGATCGTTCGAGGTCGAATGAGCAGTTCTTC; cdr3_aa: CASSQDRSRSNEQFF
v_call: TRBV27; d_call: .; cdr3_length: 15; j_call: TRBJ2-5; clone_size: few; cdr3_nt: TGTGCCAGCAGTTTTACGCCGTATGGAGGAGAGACCCAGTACTTC; cdr3_aa: CASSFTPYGGETQYF
v_call: TRBV9; d_call: .; cdr3_length: 13; j_call: TRBJ2-7; clone_size: few; cdr3_nt: TGTGCCAGCAGCGGCAGGGCCTCCTACGAGCAGTACTTC; cdr3_aa: CASSGRASYEQYF
v_call: TRBV29-1; d_call: TRBD2; cdr3_length: 14; j_call: TRBJ2-1; clone_size: many; cdr3_nt: TGCAGCGTGTTAGGAACTAGCGGACACAATGAGCAGTTCTTC; cdr3_aa: CSVLGTSGHNEQFF
v_call: TRBV7-9; d_call: .; cdr3_length: 12; j_call: TRBJ1-1; clone_size: .; cdr3_nt: TGTGCCAGCAGTTTAGGCAGTTCTGAAGCTTTCTTT; cdr3_aa: CASSLGSSEAFF
v_call: TRBV2; d_call: .; cdr3_length: 14; j_call: TRBJ1-1; clone_size: many; cdr3_nt: TGTGCCAGCAGTGAAAGGGGAGCGGGAGCTGAAGCTTTCTTT; cdr3_aa: CASSERGAGAEAFF
v_call: TRBV19; d_call: TRBD2; cdr3_length: 16; j_call: TRBJ2-7; clone_size: once; cdr3_nt: TGTGCCAGTAGTATAGTATCACTAGCGGGAGGCTCCGAGCAGTACTTC; cdr3_aa: CASSIVSLAGGSEQYF
v_call: TRBV6-1; d_call: .; cdr3_length: 15; j_call: TRBJ1-4; clone_size: .; cdr3_nt: TGTGCCAGCAGTGTATCTGGGCCCTCAAAGGAAAAACTGTTTTTT; cdr3_aa: CASSVSGPSKEKLFF
v_call: TRBV12-3/TRBV12-4; d_call: .; cdr3_length: 12; j_call: TRBJ1-3; clone_size: .; cdr3_nt: TGTTCCATCCAGTCCTCTGGAAACACCATATATTTT; cdr3_aa: CSIQSSGNTIYF
v_call: TRBV20-1; d_call: TRBD2; cdr3_length: 14; j_call: TRBJ2-5; clone_size: few; cdr3_nt: TGCAGTGCTAGTATAGCGGGAGTCCAAGAGACCCAGTACTTC; cdr3_aa: CSASIAGVQETQYF
v_call: TRBV7-9; d_call: .; cdr3_length: 18; j_call: TRBJ2-3; clone_size: .; cdr3_nt: TGTGCCAGCAGCTTCCTAAGCGGAGGGGCAACTAGCACAGATACGCAGTATTTT; cdr3_aa: CASSFLSGGATSTDTQYF